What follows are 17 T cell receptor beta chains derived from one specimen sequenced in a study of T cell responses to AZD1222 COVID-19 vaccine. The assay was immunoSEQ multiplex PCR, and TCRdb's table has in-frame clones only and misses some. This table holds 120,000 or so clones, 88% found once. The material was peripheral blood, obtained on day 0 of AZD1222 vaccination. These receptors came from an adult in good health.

CDR3 in DNA: TGTGCCAGCAGCGTCCCTGGACAGGGGGGCTCTGGGGCCAACGTCCTGACTTTC. This translates into CASSVPGQGGSGANVLTF. The chain recombines TRBV9 with TRBJ2-6, with 10 bases fitting TRBD1. CDR3 length equals 18 residues. Germline lookup yields CDR1 SGDLS and CDR2 YYNGEE. Trimming took 2 bases from V and 0 from J; bases not matched to a gene: 5.

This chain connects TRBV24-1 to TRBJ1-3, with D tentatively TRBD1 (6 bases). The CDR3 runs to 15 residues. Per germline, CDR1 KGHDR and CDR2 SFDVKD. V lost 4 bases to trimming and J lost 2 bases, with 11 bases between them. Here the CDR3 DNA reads TGTGCCACCAGTGACGCAGGGGTAACTGGAAACACCATATATTTT. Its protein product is CATSDAGVTGNTIYF.

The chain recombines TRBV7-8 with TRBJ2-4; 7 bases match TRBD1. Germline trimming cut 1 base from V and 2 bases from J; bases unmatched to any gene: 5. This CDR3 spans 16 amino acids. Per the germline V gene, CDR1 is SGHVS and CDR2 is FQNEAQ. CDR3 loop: CASSLGYRGSKNIQYF. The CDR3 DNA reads TGTGCCAGCAGCTTAGGTTACAGGGGTTCCAAAAACATTCAGTACTTC. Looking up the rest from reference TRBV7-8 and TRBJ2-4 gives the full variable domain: GAGVSQSPRYKVAKRGQDVALRCDPISGHVSLFWYQQALGQGPEFLTYFQNEAQLDKSGLPSDRFFAERPEGSVSTLKIQRTQQEDSAVYLCASSLGYRGSKNIQYFGAGTRLSVL.

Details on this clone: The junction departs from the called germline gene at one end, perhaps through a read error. The CDR3 DNA is TGTGCCAGCAGCTTGAGTCTTGGGGCAGGGGGCCTCTTC. It yields the protein CASSLSLGAGGLF. This chain connects TRBV5-4 to TRBJ2-1, with 8 bases identical to TRBD1. The CDR3 loop spans 13 amino acids. CDR1 SGHNT and CDR2 YYREEE come from the germline V gene (reference sequence).

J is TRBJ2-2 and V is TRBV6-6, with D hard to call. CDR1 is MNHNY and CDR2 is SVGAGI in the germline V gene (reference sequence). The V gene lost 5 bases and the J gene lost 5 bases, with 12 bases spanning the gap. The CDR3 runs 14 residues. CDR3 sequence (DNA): TGTGCCAGCAGTCCGACCATCGGTACCGGGGAGCTGTTTTTT. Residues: CASSPTIGTGELFF.

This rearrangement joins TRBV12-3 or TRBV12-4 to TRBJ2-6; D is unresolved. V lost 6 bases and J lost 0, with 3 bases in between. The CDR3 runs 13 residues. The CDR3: CASRDSGANVLTF. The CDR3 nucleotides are TGTGCCAGCAGGGACTCTGGGGCCAACGTCCTGACTTTC.

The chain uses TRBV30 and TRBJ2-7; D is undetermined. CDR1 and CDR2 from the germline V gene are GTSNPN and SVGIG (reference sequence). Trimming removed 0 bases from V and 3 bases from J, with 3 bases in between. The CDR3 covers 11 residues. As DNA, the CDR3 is TGTGCCTGGAGTGTGAACTACGAGCAGTACTTC. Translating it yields CAWSVNYEQYF.

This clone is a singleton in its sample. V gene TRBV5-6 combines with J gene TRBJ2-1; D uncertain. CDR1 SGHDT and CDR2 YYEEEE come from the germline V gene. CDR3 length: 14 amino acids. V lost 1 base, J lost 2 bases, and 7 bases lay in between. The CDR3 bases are TGTGCCAGCAGCTTGAGGCAGGCCTACAATGAGCAGTTCTTC. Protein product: CASSLRQAYNEQFF. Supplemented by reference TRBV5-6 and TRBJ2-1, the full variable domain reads DAGVTQSPTHLIKTRGQQVTLRCSPKSGHDTVSWYQQALGQGPQFIFQYYEEEERQRGNFPDRFSGHQFPNYSSELNVNALLLGDSALYLCASSLRQAYNEQFFGPGTRLTVL.

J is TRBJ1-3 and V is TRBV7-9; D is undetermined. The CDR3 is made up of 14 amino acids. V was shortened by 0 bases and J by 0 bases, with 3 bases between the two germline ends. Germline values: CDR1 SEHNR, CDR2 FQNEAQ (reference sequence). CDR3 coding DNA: TGTGCCAGCAGCTTAGCTAGCTCTGGAAACACCATATATTTT. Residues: CASSLASSGNTIYF.

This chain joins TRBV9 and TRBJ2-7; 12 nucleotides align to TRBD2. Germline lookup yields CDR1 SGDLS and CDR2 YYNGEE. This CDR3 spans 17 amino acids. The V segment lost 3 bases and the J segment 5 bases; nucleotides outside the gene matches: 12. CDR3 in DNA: TGTGCCAGCAGCGGGCCCCACCCTAGCGGGGGGGCTCACGAGCAGTACTTC. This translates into CASSGPHPSGGAHEQYF. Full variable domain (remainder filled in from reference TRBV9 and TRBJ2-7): DSGVTQTPKHLITATGQRVTLRCSPRSGDLSVYWYQQSLDQGLQFLIQYYNGEERAKGNILERFSAQQFPDLHSELNLSSLELGDSALYFCASSGPHPSGGAHEQYFGPGTRLTVT.

This CDR3 reads CASTQGVGYTF. CDR3 in DNA: TGTGCCAGCACCCAGGGTGTCGGCTACACCTTC. The genes are TRBV19 and TRBJ1-2; D might be TRBD1 (5 bases). V gave up 9 bases and J gave up 8 bases, with 13 bases separating them. The CDR3 has 11 residues. Germline CDR1 reads LNHDA; CDR2 reads SQIVND (reference sequence).

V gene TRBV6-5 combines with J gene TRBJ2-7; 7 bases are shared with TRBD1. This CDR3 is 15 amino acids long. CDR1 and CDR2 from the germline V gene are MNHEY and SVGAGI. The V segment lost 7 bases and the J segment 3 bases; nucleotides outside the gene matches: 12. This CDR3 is CASKTGSPPNYEQYF. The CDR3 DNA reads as TGTGCCAGCAAGACAGGGTCCCCCCCTAACTACGAGCAGTACTTC.

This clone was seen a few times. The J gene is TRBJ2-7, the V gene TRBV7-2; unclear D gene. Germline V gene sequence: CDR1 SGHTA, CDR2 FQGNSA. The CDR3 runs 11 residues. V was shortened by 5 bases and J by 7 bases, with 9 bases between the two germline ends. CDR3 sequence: CASSAAREQYF. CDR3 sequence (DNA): TGTGCCAGCAGCGCCGCCCGGGAGCAGTACTTC.

The CDR3 sequence: CASSLQGNYGYTF. CDR3 DNA sequence: TGTGCCAGCAGTTTACAGGGGAACTATGGCTACACCTTC. This chain links TRBV27 with TRBJ1-2; perhaps TRBD1 as D (6 bases). Germline V gene lookup returns CDR1 MNHEY and CDR2 SMNVEV (reference sequence). Trimming cost V 2 bases and J 2 bases, with 6 bases left between them. The CDR3 spans 13 residues.

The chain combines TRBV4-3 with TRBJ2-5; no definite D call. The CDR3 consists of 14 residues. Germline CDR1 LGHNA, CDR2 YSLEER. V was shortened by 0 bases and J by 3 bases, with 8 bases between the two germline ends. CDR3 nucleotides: TGCGCCAGCAGCCAAGATTATCTTAAAGAGACCCAGTACTTC. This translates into CASSQDYLKETQYF.

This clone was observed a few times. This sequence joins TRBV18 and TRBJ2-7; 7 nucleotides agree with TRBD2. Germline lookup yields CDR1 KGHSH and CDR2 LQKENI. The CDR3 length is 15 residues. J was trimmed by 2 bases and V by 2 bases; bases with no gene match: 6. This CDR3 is CASSPKLAVAYEQYF. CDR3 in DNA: TGTGCCAGCTCACCAAAGCTAGCGGTCGCCTACGAGCAGTACTTC.

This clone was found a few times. The CDR3 sequence: CASSPGMGETQYF. CDR3 DNA: TGTGCCAGCTCACCTGGCATGGGAGAGACCCAGTACTTC. This sequence joins TRBV18 and TRBJ2-5; no firm D call. Germline CDR1 is KGHSH and CDR2 is LQKENI. Trimming removed 3 bases at V and 4 bases at J, with 9 bases between. The CDR3 covers 13 residues.